This TCR beta chain was obtained from a study of Graves' ophthalmopathy and Graves' hyperthyroidism. About the study: Before any treatment, peripheral blood was taken at the initial diagnosis. Whole-study findings and limits: Using 13 signatures, a model distinguished ophthalmopathy from stable hyperthyroidism, reaching around 87% sensitivity and roughly 80% specificity.

Amplified TCR beta CDR3 regions were obtained using RNA transcripts as template. The workflow started with a first-round RT-PCR run with HTBI primers and then moved on to a second-round multiplex PCR. TCRdb reprocessed the multiplex PCR reads with MiXCR, giving one entry per CDR3 protein. The table includes about 370,000 distinct CDR3 sequences, roughly 15% detected once. This clonotype has ten or more counts. The antigen is unknown. The term stable hyperthyroidism indicated an absence of ophthalmopathy within 18 months of follow-up. Clinical symptoms, serum thyroxine, TRAb, thyroid ultrasound and orbital computed tomography formed the basis of diagnosis. The CDR3 has 14 amino acids. Trimming took off 4 bases at V and 5 bases at J, with 13 bases between the two ends. CDR1 is SNHLY and CDR2 is FYNNEI in the germline V gene.

Sequences were obtained from peripheral blood. The receptor's source is an adult woman with stable Graves' hyperthyroidism. V and J are TRBV2 and TRBJ2-3; the D is unclear. This chain's CDR3 is CASSGWGGGDTQYF. DNA of the CDR3: TGTGCCAGCAGTGGGTGGGGTGGTGGAGATACGCAGTATTTT.